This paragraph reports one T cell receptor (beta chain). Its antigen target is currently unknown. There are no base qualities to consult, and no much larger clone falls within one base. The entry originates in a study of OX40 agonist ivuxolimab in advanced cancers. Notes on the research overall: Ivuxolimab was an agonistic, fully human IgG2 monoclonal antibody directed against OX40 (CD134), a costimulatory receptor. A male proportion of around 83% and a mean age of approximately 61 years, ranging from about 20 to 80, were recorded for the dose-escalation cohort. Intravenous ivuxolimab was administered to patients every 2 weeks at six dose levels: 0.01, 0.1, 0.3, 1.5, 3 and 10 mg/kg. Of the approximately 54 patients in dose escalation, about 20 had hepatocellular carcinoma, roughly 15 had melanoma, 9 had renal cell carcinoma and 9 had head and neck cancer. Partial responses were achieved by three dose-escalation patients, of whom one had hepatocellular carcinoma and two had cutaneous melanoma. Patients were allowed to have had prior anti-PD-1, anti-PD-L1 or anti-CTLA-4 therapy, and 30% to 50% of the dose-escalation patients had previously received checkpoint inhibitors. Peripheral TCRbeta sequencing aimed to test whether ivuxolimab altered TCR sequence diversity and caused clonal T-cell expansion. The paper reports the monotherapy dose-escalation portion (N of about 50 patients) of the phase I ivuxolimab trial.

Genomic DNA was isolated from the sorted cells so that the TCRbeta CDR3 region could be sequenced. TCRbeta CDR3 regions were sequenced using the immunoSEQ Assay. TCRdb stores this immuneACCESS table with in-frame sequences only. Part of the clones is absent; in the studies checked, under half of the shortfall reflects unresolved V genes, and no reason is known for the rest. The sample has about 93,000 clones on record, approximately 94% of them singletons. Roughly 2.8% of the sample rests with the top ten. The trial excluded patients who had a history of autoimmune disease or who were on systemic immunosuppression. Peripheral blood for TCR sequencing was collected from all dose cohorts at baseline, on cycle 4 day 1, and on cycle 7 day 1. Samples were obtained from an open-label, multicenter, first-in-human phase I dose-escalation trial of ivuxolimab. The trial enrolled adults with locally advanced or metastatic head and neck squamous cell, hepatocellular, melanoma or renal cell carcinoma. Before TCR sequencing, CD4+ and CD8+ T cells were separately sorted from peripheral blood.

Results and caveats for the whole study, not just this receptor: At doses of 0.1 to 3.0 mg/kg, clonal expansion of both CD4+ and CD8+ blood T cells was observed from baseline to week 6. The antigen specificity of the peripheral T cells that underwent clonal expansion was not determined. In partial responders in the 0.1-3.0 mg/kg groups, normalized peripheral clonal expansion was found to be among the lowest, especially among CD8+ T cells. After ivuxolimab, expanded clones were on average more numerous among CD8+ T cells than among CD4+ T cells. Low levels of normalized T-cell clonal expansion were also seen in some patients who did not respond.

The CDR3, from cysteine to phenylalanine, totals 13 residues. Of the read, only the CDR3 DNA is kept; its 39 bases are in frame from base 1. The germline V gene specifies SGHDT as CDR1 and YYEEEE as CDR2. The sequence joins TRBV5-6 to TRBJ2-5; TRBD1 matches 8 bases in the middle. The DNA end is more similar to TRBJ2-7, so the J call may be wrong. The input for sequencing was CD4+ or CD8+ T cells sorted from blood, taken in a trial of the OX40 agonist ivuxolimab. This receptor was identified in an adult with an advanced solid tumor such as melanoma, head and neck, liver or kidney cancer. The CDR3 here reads CASSFGTGYEQYF. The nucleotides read TGTGCCAGCAGCTTTGGGACAGGCTACGAGCAGTACTTC.